This T cell receptor beta chain is from a study of shared clonotypes between healthy human individuals (dated by TCRdb to 2018 to 2020). A note on the overall study: Two women and a few men aged 18 to 49 years were included in the cohort. For each donor, CD4 naive and CD4 memory were each given three plates, CD8 naive was given two plates, and CD8 memory was given one plate. The study deeply sequenced blood TCR repertoires of five healthy adults to estimate repertoire size and the extent of clonotype sharing between individuals. To increase sequencing depth and limit assay-specific biases, different laboratories used diverse techniques to prepare libraries and sequence TCR repertoires. Per donor, leukapheresis produced somewhere between about 0.9 and 9.5 billion PBMCs. Overall study results and their limits: Pairwise subsampling led to the expectation that sequencing depth would affect the degree of clonotype sharing among donors. Higher generation probabilities were observed for clonotypes shared by all four sorted-subset donors than for non-shared clonotypes. When four donors were compared, the shared fraction of clonotypes was about 5.4% for naive CD4, roughly 3.3% for naive CD8, 2.3% for memory CD4, and 0.4% for memory CD8. Naive subsets generally had larger estimated clonotype richness than memory subsets did. Only blood was sampled, and tissue TCR repertoires likely differ from those in blood. The small number of donors limited the genetic and exposure-history diversity represented. Even with the large sequencing depth, rarefaction of the sorted-subset datasets indicated that sequencing was incomplete.

The donors were healthy, HIV-negative adults who had no recently reported acute infections or vaccinations. Every donor was a Caucasian adult living in Nashville, Tennessee, USA. CD4+ T cells were enriched through magnetic negative selection, after which naive cells were positively selected on CD45RA and the remaining negative fraction served as the memory subset. Blood was collected by leukapheresis, and PBMCs were isolated by Ficoll-Histopaque density gradient centrifugation and then cryopreserved in liquid nitrogen vapor phase. Purity and quantity of every magnetically sorted T cell population were checked by analytical flow cytometry. Each sorted fraction had its genomic DNA isolated and then quantified by UV absorbance on a Nanodrop 2000c. Using the deep immunoSEQ assay, multiplex PCR amplified TCR CDR3 regions from genomic DNA. Genomic DNA extracted from each cell subset was distributed evenly over all wells of several immunoSEQ 96-well plates, and each plate served as one replicate. For sorted subsets, about 200 ng genomic DNA, equal to 30,000 to 35,000 T cell genomes, was loaded into each replicate PCR. Purified libraries were quantified with a Qubit 3.0 fluorometer, sized on a Bioanalyzer 2100, and re-quantified with the KAPA Library Quantification kit. Each immunoSEQ 96-well plate was sequenced on its own single-read 150-cycle Illumina NextSeq 550 flow cell. The authors' pipeline ran thus. Because the immunoSEQ output held only junctional sequences and lacked quality scores, the filtering could not match the filtering applied to full-length reads. Sequences were annotated with PyIR, a Python wrapper for IgBLAST v1.9, using IMGT germline references to assign V/J genes and CDR3. Any read was removed if the V/J assignment was weak (E-value above 1e-6), the CDR3 was missing, or the read contained stop codons, out-of-frame junctions, or ambiguous translated residues. V3J clonotypes were defined as sequences sharing the same inferred V gene, J gene, and CDR3 amino acid sequence. Percentage overlap between repertoires was computed as shared unique clonotypes divided by the size of the smaller repertoire. RTK rarefaction, the Chao1 estimator, and Recon v2.1 estimates of unobserved clonotypes were used to assess repertoire richness. Generation probabilities were computed with OLGA for all TCRbeta clonotypes obtained by the gDNA method from a handful of donors. TCRdb limited this immuneACCESS table to in-frame rearrangements with V and J called. A share of clones is missing; checked studies link under half to unresolved V genes, and the rest is unexplained. That table supplies the V and J calls and clone size; D and trimming were determined from the DNA. In this sample the table shows 2.5 million or so clones, about 92% of which occur a single time. About 0.13% of the sample goes to the ten largest clones.

With regard to this clone: It lacks a known antigen. Nothing much larger sits one base from this clone, and base qualities are not available. Other DNA sequences in this sample translate to the same CDR3.

As encoded in the germline V gene, CDR1 is SGHRS while CDR2 is YFSETQ. The CDR3 has 12 amino acids, counting the end cysteine and phenylalanine. Just the 36-base CDR3 DNA is kept, in frame starting at base 1. V is clipped by 4 bases and J by 5 bases, and the sequence between their germline boundaries is 9 bases long. The sample taken for sequencing was naive CD4+ T cells sorted from blood. The meaning of the sample's cell subset or site label: CD45RA+ positively selected. The sequence was collected from a man between 18 and 29 years old in good health. Recombination linked TRBV5-1 to TRBJ2-5, with TRBD1 tentatively as D gene (6 bases match). CDR3 protein: CASSQGQETQYF. The DNA reads as follows: TGCGCCAGCAGCCAGGGGCAGGAGACCCAGTACTTC. Reference TRBV5-1 and TRBJ2-5 proteins supply the regions before and after the CDR3; the full variable domain is: KAGVTQTPRYLIKTRGQQVTLSCSPISGHRSVSWYQQTPGQGLQFLFEYFSETQRNKGNFPGRFSGRQFSNSRSEMNVSTLELGDSALYLCASSQGQETQYFGPGTRLLVL.